Each of the 13 T cell receptor beta chains below was sequenced from the same sample in a study of T cells in Graves' hyperthyroidism and ophthalmopathy (dated by TCRdb to between 2017 and 2020). Preparation of the library involved multiplex PCR. Sequencing was carried out with an Illumina HiSeq 2000. The TCR beta CDR3 regions were amplified from RNA transcripts. A first-round RT-PCR of the TCR CDR3 used the HTBI primer set with the Qiagen OneStep RT-PCR kit. The raw public data were reprocessed by TCRdb itself: fastp quality trimming at Q25, MiXCR clonotype calling, in-frame beta chains only. Each entry merges the rows of one CDR3 protein and shows their most common DNA and genes. A total of almost 600,000 distinct CDR3 sequences appear in this sample, around 13% of them only once. Of the sample, under 7% is held by the ten largest clones. The material sequenced was blood. Receptor source: a woman in her twenties or thirties with Graves' hyperthyroidism that later progressed to Graves' ophthalmopathy.

This clonotype has at least ten counts. The rearrangement links TRBV27 to TRBJ2-7; 7 bases are shared with TRBD1. The CDR3 has 14 residues. Per germline, CDR1 MNHEY and CDR2 SMNVEV (reference sequence). J was trimmed by 2 bases and V by 1 base; bases with no gene match: 2. CDR3 sequence (DNA): TGTGCCAGCAGTTTATACAGGGGTCCCTACGAGCAGTACTTC. It is translated as CASSLYRGPYEQYF.

This clonotype has just a few counts. The chain is built from TRBV27 and TRBJ2-7; 11 positions match TRBD1. CDR1 is MNHEY, CDR2 SMNVEV, per germline (reference sequence). V trimming: 2 bases; J trimming: 0 bases; junction bases outside the gene matches: 9. The CDR3 has 18 amino acids. CDR3 amino acids: CASSLRASGTGGSYEQYF. CDR3 in DNA: TGTGCCAGCAGTTTAAGGGCTTCCGGGACAGGGGGCTCCTACGAGCAGTACTTC.

This clonotype was seen more than once but under ten times. This chain connects TRBV14 to TRBJ1-4; D unclear. V was clipped by 4 bases and J by 4 bases, with 7 bases between them. This CDR3 spans 13 amino acids. Germline V CDR1 and CDR2: SGHDN, FVKESK. The CDR3 spells CASSRSINEKLFF. The DNA of the CDR3 is TGTGCCAGCAGCCGGAGTATTAATGAAAAACTGTTTTTT.

This chain uses TRBV7-8 with TRBJ2-7; D uncertain. In germline, CDR1 is SGHVS, CDR2 FQNEAQ. The CDR3 sequence is 15 residues long. Trimming left V 5 bases short and J 2 bases short, with 16 bases between. The CDR3 nucleotides are TGTGCCAGCAGCAAGACACGGACCCTAACCTACGAGCAGTACTTC. This translates into CASSKTRTLTYEQYF.

V and J are TRBV5-1 and TRBJ2-1, with 12 bases that match TRBD2. V was pared by 1 base and J by 4 bases, with 15 bases of the junction left unmatched. The CDR3 runs 20 residues. Germline values: CDR1 SGHRS, CDR2 YFSETQ. In DNA form, the CDR3 reads TGCGCCAGCAGCTTGCAGGGCGAAATCAGGACTAGCGGGACGTACAATGAGCAGTTCTTC. As protein: CASSLQGEIRTSGTYNEQFF.

The V call is TRBV9, the J call TRBJ2-7, with D uncertain. Trimming stripped 4 bases from V and 3 bases from J, with 26 bases between. Germline V gene lookup returns CDR1 SGDLS and CDR2 YYNGEE. The CDR3 consists of 18 residues. The CDR3 is CASSHTKGSPRILYEQYF. CDR3 in DNA: TGTGCCAGCAGCCACACCAAGGGTTCACCCCGAATTCTCTACGAGCAGTACTTC.

This chain joins TRBV5-1 and TRBJ1-1; a weak D match, TRBD1 (5 bases). V lost 0 bases and J 4 bases, leaving 19 bases between the germline ends. CDR1 and CDR2 (germline): SGHRS, YFSETQ. CDR3 size: 17 residues. The chain's CDR3 is CASSLGFRGGEGTEAFF. As DNA, the CDR3 is TGCGCCAGCAGCTTGGGGTTCCGCGGGGGGGAAGGCACTGAAGCTTTCTTT.

The genes are TRBV6-2 or TRBV6-3 and TRBJ1-4; a possible D gene is TRBD1 (6 bases). The germline CDR1 and CDR2 sequences are MNHEY and SVGEGT. With 6 bases removed from V and 7 bases from J, the gap between germline ends came to 15 bases. The CDR3 consists of 14 residues. CDR3 DNA: TGTGCCAGCAGGGACCCAGGGGCTGGTGAAAAACTGTTTTTT. Its protein product is CASRDPGAGEKLFF.

This clonotype was seen repeatedly, ten times or more. The chain links TRBV2 to TRBJ2-7, with 10 nucleotides matching TRBD2. This CDR3 comprises 15 residues. Germline values: CDR1 SNHLY, CDR2 FYNNEI. V was clipped by 5 bases and J by 5 bases; unmatched bases: 9. This CDR3 reads CASSPPIAGGDEQYF. In DNA form, the CDR3 reads TGTGCCAGCAGTCCCCCGATAGCGGGAGGCGACGAGCAGTACTTC.

The gene calls are TRBV29-1 and TRBJ2-5, with D perhaps TRBD2 (6 bases). The CDR3 has 13 amino acids. Germline CDR1 and CDR2: SQVTM and ANQGSEA. CDR3 amino acids: CTSRLVPEETQYF. The CDR3 DNA reads TGCACCTCCCGACTAGTCCCTGAGGAGACCCAGTACTTC.

At least ten counts were recorded for this clonotype. The chain joins TRBV18 to TRBJ2-1, with 7 bases lining up with TRBD1. The CDR3 is 16 amino acids. With V trimmed by 6 bases and J by 6 bases, 14 bases remained unmatched. The germline CDR1 and CDR2 sequences are KGHSH and LQKENI. The CDR3 nucleotides are TGTGCCAGCTCGCCCAACCGGGACAGATACCCCAATGAGCAGTTCTTC. Encoded protein: CASSPNRDRYPNEQFF.

This clonotype was detected ten times or more. This sequence joins TRBV27 and TRBJ2-3; D perhaps matches TRBD2 (6 bases). Trimming took 10 bases from V and 2 from J, leaving 13 bases between them. CDR3 length: 13 amino acids. Germline V CDR1 and CDR2: MNHEY, SMNVEV (reference sequence). The CDR3 is CANTTSSTDTQYF. For the CDR3, the DNA is TGTGCCAACACGACTAGTTCCACAGATACGCAGTATTTT.

This clonotype has a handful of counts. The CDR3 is CSASPGGQGNEQYF. CDR3 nucleotide sequence: TGCAGTGCTAGCCCAGGGGGACAGGGGAACGAGCAGTACTTC. The rearrangement links TRBV20-1 to TRBJ2-7; 10 nucleotides match TRBD1. The CDR3 length is 14 residues. Per the germline V gene, CDR1 is DFQATT and CDR2 is SNEGSKA (reference sequence). After removal of 3 bases from V and 5 bases from J, the junction contained 7 bases not matched to a gene.